This is a list of T cell receptor beta chains from one sample in a study of blood T cell repertoires in COVID-19. Some clones are missing from TCRdb's copy, which holds only in-frame ones; the method was immunoSEQ multiplex PCR. Altogether 150,000 to 250,000 clones are present, 94% being singletons, with the ten largest covering 0.76%. The specimen sequenced was peripheral blood. Receptor source: a man aged 30-40 years with COVID-19, enrolled during active disease. Both conserved end residues are part of each CDR3.

TRBJ1-2	TRBV29-1	12	CSVEGGAYGYTF
TRBJ1-5	TRBV27	15	CASSSDSYSNQPQHF
TRBJ2-7	TRBV12-5	16	CASGLVETGIPYEQYF
TRBJ1-1	TRBV29-1	14	CSVETFEGDTEAFF
TRBJ1-1	TRBV3-1/TRBV3-2	19	CASSQDWTGGVSTGTEAFF
TRBJ1-2	TRBV6-5	11	CASRDRGGYTF
TRBJ1-1	TRBV29-1	14	CSGGMGATNTEAFF
TRBJ2-3	TRBV4-1	16	CASSQGGRGHTDTQYF
TRBJ1-2	TRBV2	14	CASSEARGTYGYTF
TRBJ2-7	TRBV4-1	17	CASSPDERGILNYEQYF
TRBJ1-1	TRBV3-1/TRBV3-2	14	CASSQDSLGQGAFF
TRBJ2-7	TRBV6-5	16	CASSYSTSGGRYEQYF
TRBJ2-5	TRBV5-1	15	CASSAGTSGAETQYF
TRBJ1-1	TRBV5-1	15	CASSVGTGMNTEAFF
TRBJ1-6	TRBV2	16	CASGEERGLYNSPLHF
TRBJ1-4	TRBV5-1	15	CASSAATGGFEKLFF
TRBJ2-7	TRBV5-6	16	CASSLVVDRGQGEQYF
TRBJ2-1	TRBV3-1/TRBV3-2	14	CASSQGRGYNEQFF
TRBJ2-2	TRBV2	16	CASKARGGADTGELFF
TRBJ1-2	TRBV28	15	CASSRGTGGYYGYTF
TRBJ1-1	TRBV6-5	13	CASRKQGGTEAFF
TRBJ2-7	TRBV19	14	CASSMTGFSYEQYF
TRBJ2-7	TRBV5-4	15	CASSHQGLALNEQYF
TRBJ2-1	TRBV4-1	16	CASSQEGWAGRDEQFF
TRBJ1-2	TRBV4-1	13	CASSQNRGPGYTF
TRBJ1-2	TRBV7-9	14	CASSLGGANYGYTF
TRBJ2-7	TRBV15	14	CATRRTGGSYEQYF
TRBJ2-7	TRBV6-5	15	CASKLSGIWLYEQYF
TRBJ2-7	TRBV19	14	CASSPSGFSYEQYF
TRBJ1-2	TRBV12-3/TRBV12-4	12	CASSSDRGGYTF
TRBJ1-2	TRBV19	17	CASSPAGQTILTNGYTF
TRBJ2-3	TRBV12-3/TRBV12-4	13	CASREQGLDTQYF
TRBJ1-1	TRBV6-5	13	CASSYSGGIEAFF
TRBJ2-7	TRBV29-1	14	CSVGRGQGGYEQYF
TRBJ1-2	TRBV3-1/TRBV3-2	20	CASSQGVKGTGALPNYGYTF
TRBJ2-2	TRBV18	14	CASSDERVAGELFF
TRBJ2-3	TRBV2	15	CASRGSGGITDTQYF
TRBJ1-4	TRBV13	12	CASSRANEKLFF
TRBJ2-7	TRBV6-5	12	CASRLARGEQYF
TRBJ1-5	TRBV5-1	15	CASSLGYANDQPQHF
TRBJ1-5	TRBV4-1	16	CASSQDPGGSNQPQHF
TRBJ2-5	TRBV5-6	15	CASSEVAGGAVTQYF